These T cell receptor beta chains were read from a single sample in a study of T-cell memory formation after mild COVID-19. From the 5' RACE reads, TCRdb called clonotypes with MiXCR, one entry per CDR3 protein. The data show 400,000 to 500,000 distinct CDR3 sequences, 20% seen once. The source material was PBMCs or a T cell subset sorted from them (not recorded which). The receptors originated from an adult woman who had mild COVID-19 (a few samples of this study predate the infection). Cell type and time point are not known. CDR3s leave out the opening cysteine and the closing phenylalanine or tryptophan. Fields, in order: CDR3 length, V gene, J gene, clone size, CDR3 protein. A row's size may be missing; if present it is once, few, many or a size class.

12	TRBV4-1	TRBJ2-7	-	ASSQAGTVDEQY
15	TRBV12-3/TRBV12-4	TRBJ1-1	-	ASSFRDSETQNTEAF
13	TRBV24-1	TRBJ2-7	many	ATSDTGTGGYEQY
14	TRBV4-1	TRBJ2-1	many	ASSQQQGKGHNEQF
12	TRBV15	TRBJ2-3	-	ATLHRVNTDTQY
12	TRBV6-6	TRBJ1-2	few	ASRFGRENYGYT
11	TRBV7-3	TRBJ2-7	-	ASSLGPSREQY
12	TRBV9	TRBJ2-1	-	ASSAPGLAAEQF
11	TRBV27	TRBJ1-1	-	ASSRWLNTEAF
12	TRBV7-9	TRBJ2-7	many	ASSLAVATYEQY
13	TRBV11-2	TRBJ2-3	few	ASRLLAGRTDTQY
14	TRBV5-4	TRBJ2-3	-	ASSFGGRTSTDTQY
14	TRBV11-2	TRBJ2-7	-	ASSLEGSGSSYEQY
10	TRBV24-1	TRBJ1-1	-	ATADRGFKAF
10	TRBV12-3/TRBV12-4	TRBJ1-2	-	ASSQASEPLT
13	TRBV13	TRBJ1-1	few	ASSFGGQGGLRAF
13	TRBV5-1	TRBJ2-1	-	ASSVLAGEYNEQF
10	TRBV18	TRBJ2-1	few	ASSDQVAYQF